The text below deals with one T cell receptor (beta chain). What it binds is not known. V was clipped by 2 bases and J by 0 bases; unmatched bases: 15. Germline V lookup: CDR1 SGHTA, CDR2 FQGNSA. This CDR3 has 19 amino acids. This record belongs to a study of T cell responses to AZD1222 COVID-19 vaccine. General study findings and limits: Unmutated variant regions reportedly attract nearly half of all spike-specific TCRs. Among AZD1222 vaccinees, only five to seven were seropositive at baseline.

Method: immunoSEQ multiplex PCR; TCRdb's copy keeps in-frame clones and lacks some. The sample has some 60,000 clones, around three quarters seen once. The source is an adult who received the AZD1222 COVID-19 vaccine. The chain combines TRBV7-2 with TRBJ1-2; TRBD1 aligns across 7 bases. This specimen consisted of peripheral blood, obtained 28 days after the second AZD1222 dose. The CDR3 DNA reads TGTGCCAGCAGCTTACTTGGGACAGAAGCTTTTAGGGCTAACTATGGCTACACCTTC. This encodes CASSLLGTEAFRANYGYTF.